This TCR beta chain came from a study of T cell responses to AZD1222 COVID-19 vaccine. This table comes from immunoSEQ multiplex PCR, and its TCRdb copy is limited to in-frame clones, with some not included. The sample records some 97,000 clones, about 85% being singletons. The sample holds one count of this clone. The CDR3 extends over 15 amino acids. The ends were cut back, 8 bases at V and 1 base at J, with 16 bases in the middle. This clonotype originated in an adult in good health. This material consisted of peripheral blood, taken on day 0 of AZD1222 vaccination. This chain connects TRBV23-1 to TRBJ2-3; no definite D call. TRBV23-1 is designated an ORF whose function remains uncertain. CDR3 protein: CASGTLDRGTDTQYF. In DNA form, the CDR3 reads TGCGCCAGCGGAACCCTGGACCGTGGCACAGATACGCAGTATTTT.